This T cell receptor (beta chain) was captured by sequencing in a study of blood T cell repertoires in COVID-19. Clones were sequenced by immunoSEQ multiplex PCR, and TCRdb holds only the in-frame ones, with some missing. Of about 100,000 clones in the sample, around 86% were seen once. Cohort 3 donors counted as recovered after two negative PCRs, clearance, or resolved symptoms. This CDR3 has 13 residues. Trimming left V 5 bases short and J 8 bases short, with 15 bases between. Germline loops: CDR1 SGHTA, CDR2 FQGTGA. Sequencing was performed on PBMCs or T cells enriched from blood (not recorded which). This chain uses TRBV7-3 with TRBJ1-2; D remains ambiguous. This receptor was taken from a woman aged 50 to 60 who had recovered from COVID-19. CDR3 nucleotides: TGTGCCAGCAGCGTCGACGCCGCGGGAGGCTACACCTTC. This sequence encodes CASSVDAAGGYTF.